This TCR beta chain is drawn from a study of blood T cell repertoires in COVID-19. Overall study: Both acute and convalescent COVID-19 samples were obtained from the United States, Italy and Spain.

In the original workflow: Scientists estimated how many nucleated cells there were by amplifying reference gene primers. The data were produced by immunoSEQ multiplex PCR, yet TCRdb's version contains in-frame clones alone and is incomplete. V, J and clone size reflect that table, while D and trimming were determined from the DNA. Among about 120,000 clones listed, about four fifths were seen once. Trimming removed 3 bases at V and 2 bases at J, with 10 bases between. Germline CDR1 is MGHDK and CDR2 is SYGVNS. The CDR3 extends over 14 amino acids. Sequenced sample: PBMCs or T cells enriched from blood (not recorded which). The J gene is TRBJ1-1, the V gene TRBV25-1, with D perhaps matching TRBD1 (5 bases). This sequence was found in a woman in her 30s who had recovered from COVID-19. As DNA, the CDR3 is TGTGCCAGCAGTGATGACAGAGGTAACACTGAAGCTTTCTTT. It specifies CASSDDRGNTEAFF.